Listed below are T cell receptor beta chains from one sample, sequenced in a study of prognosis after radiotherapy for stage I lung cancer. TCRdb reprocessed the multiplex PCR reads with MiXCR, giving one entry per CDR3 protein. Among fewer than 25,000 distinct CDR3 sequences listed, about three fifths were seen once. The sequenced sample was PBMCs, obtained before or after stereotactic body radiation therapy (not recorded which). The receptors originated from a donor aged 50 or older with non-small cell lung cancer. The CDR3 runs from the conserved cysteine through the conserved F or W. A D gene is named only where the DNA matches it firmly. Not all rows give a size; the values are once, few, many and, for expanded clones, a class.

cdr3_length	d_call	v_call	j_call	clone_size	cdr3_nt	cdr3_aa
14	.	TRBV4-3	TRBJ1-5	.	TGCGCCAGCAGCCAAGGTGGGGACGGTCAGCCCCAGCATTTT	CASSQGGDGQPQHF
14	.	TRBV6-2/TRBV6-3	TRBJ2-2	.	TGTGCCAGCAGTGCAGGGGACGACACCTGGGATCTGTTTTTT	CASSAGDDTWDLFF
12	TRBD1	TRBV10-3	TRBJ1-6	.	TGTGCCATCGGGACAGGCGGGTCACCCCTCCACTTT	CAIGTGGSPLHF
14	.	TRBV30	TRBJ1-1	.	TGTGCCTGGAGCTGGGGGCGGATGAACACTGAAGCTTTCTTT	CAWSWGRMNTEAFF
16	TRBD2	TRBV30	TRBJ2-3	.	TGTGCCTGGAGAGGGACTAGCGGGAGATATGGAGATACGCAGTATTTT	CAWRGTSGRYGDTQYF
13	.	TRBV19	TRBJ2-2	many	TGTGCCAGTAGTACAGGGAACACCGGGGAGCTGTTTTTT	CASSTGNTGELFF
14	.	TRBV6-1	TRBJ2-7	once	TGTGCCAGCAGTCCAGCCGGACAGTCGCTCGAGCAGTACTTC	CASSPAGQSLEQYF
15	TRBD1	TRBV2	TRBJ1-1	.	TGTGCCAGCATTCAAGGTGACAGGGGTTCCACTGAAGCTTTCTTT	CASIQGDRGSTEAFF
14	.	TRBV10-3	TRBJ2-5	many	TGTGCCATCAGTCCCCGGACAGTTGGGGAGACCCAGTACTTC	CAISPRTVGETQYF
11	.	TRBV20-1	TRBJ2-1	many	TGCAGTGCCCCGCTAGCGACTGAGCAGTTCTTC	CSAPLATEQFF
14	TRBD1	TRBV27	TRBJ2-7	.	TGTGCCAGCAGCGCCTTGGGACAGGGGTACGAGCAGTACTTC	CASSALGQGYEQYF
15	TRBD2	TRBV19	TRBJ2-1	many	TGTGCCAGTAGTATAGGTGGGAGGGCCATCGATGAGCAGTTCTTC	CASSIGGRAIDEQFF
16	TRBD2	TRBV9	TRBJ2-5	many	TGTGCCAGCAGCCCTCGGACTAGCGGGAGGCCGGAGACCCAGTACTTC	CASSPRTSGRPETQYF
14	.	TRBV30	TRBJ2-5	many	TGTGCCTGGAGATCAACAGGGATTCTAGAGACCCAGTACTTC	CAWRSTGILETQYF
14	TRBD2	TRBV20-1	TRBJ2-2	medium-sized	TGCAGTGCTCGTTTAGCGGGATTGACCGGGGAGCTGTTTTTT	CSARLAGLTGELFF
15	TRBD2	TRBV11-3	TRBJ2-7	.	TGTGCCAGCAGCTGGGGAACTAGCGGCCAGTACGAGCAGTACTTC	CASSWGTSGQYEQYF
12	.	TRBV28	TRBJ1-6	.	TGTGCCAGCAGTTACGGGGATTCACCCCTCCACTTT	CASSYGDSPLHF